These T cell receptor beta chains were read from a single sample in a study of blood T cell repertoires in COVID-19. The data were produced by immunoSEQ multiplex PCR, yet TCRdb's version contains in-frame clones alone and is incomplete. Of 200,000 to 250,000 clones in the sample, more than 70% were seen once. Source material: peripheral blood. The receptors stem from a woman aged 60-70 years with acute or convalescent COVID-19. Both conserved end residues are part of each CDR3. Fields, in order: V gene, clone size, J gene, D gene, CDR3 protein, CDR3 DNA. D genes are given only for firm matches. Clone size is stated in some rows and not others, as once, few, many or a class when expanded.

>TRBV19|few|TRBJ1-6|TRBD1
CASSLTWDRRYSPLHF
TGTGCCAGTAGTCTCACTTGGGACAGGCGCTATTCACCCCTCCACTTT
>TRBV9|NA|TRBJ1-3|NA
CASSARGVSGNTIYF
TGTGCCAGCAGCGCCCGCGGGGTCTCTGGAAACACCATATATTTT
>TRBV4-1|NA|TRBJ2-1|TRBD2
CASSQPTSGNEQFF
TGCGCCAGCAGCCAACCGACTAGCGGAAATGAGCAGTTCTTC
>TRBV27|NA|TRBJ1-6|TRBD1
CASSTPGTVGSNSPLHF
TGTGCCAGCAGTACGCCCGGGACAGTAGGCTCTAATTCACCCCTCCACTTT
>TRBV6-5|once|TRBJ2-3|TRBD2
CASSPGREGGTQYF
TGTGCCAGCAGTCCCGGGAGGGAGGGGGGTACGCAGTATTTT
>TRBV19|NA|TRBJ2-1|TRBD2
CASSIDGGVMRNEQFF
TGTGCCAGTAGTATAGACGGGGGGGTCATGCGGAATGAGCAGTTCTTC
>TRBV3-1/TRBV3-2|NA|TRBJ1-4|TRBD1
CASSQDGTGVNEKLFF
TGTGCCAGCAGCCAAGACGGGACAGGGGTTAATGAAAAACTGTTTTTT
>TRBV5-1|NA|TRBJ1-5|NA
CASSLVSPKPFNQPQHF
TGCGCCAGCAGCTTGGTGTCACCGAAGCCTTTCAATCAGCCCCAGCATTTT
>TRBV9|NA|TRBJ1-5|NA
CASSIDTNQPQHF
TGTGCCAGCAGCATCGACACTAATCAGCCCCAGCATTTT
>TRBV9|NA|TRBJ2-3|NA
CASSVATGTTDTQYF
TGTGCCAGCAGCGTTGCTACAGGGACCACAGATACGCAGTATTTT
>TRBV19|NA|TRBJ1-1|NA
CASSAQGWKSTEAFF
TGTGCCAGTAGTGCACAGGGTTGGAAGTCCACTGAAGCTTTCTTT
>TRBV3-1/TRBV3-2|NA|TRBJ1-1|NA
CASSPNVPGRGVIGNTEAFF
TGTGCCAGCAGCCCTAATGTGCCGGGGCGGGGGGTTATAGGGAACACTGAAGCTTTCTTT
>TRBV7-7|once|TRBJ2-2|TRBD2
CASSPDSGRVHGELFF
TGTGCCAGCAGCCCGGATAGCGGGAGGGTACACGGGGAGCTGTTTTTT
>TRBV3-1/TRBV3-2|once|TRBJ1-6|TRBD1
CASSQAPGQAGSPLHF
TGTGCCAGCAGCCAAGCTCCCGGACAGGCGGGATCACCCCTCCACTTT
>TRBV28|NA|TRBJ2-2|NA
CASSLSLGRVRELFF
TGTGCCAGCAGTTTATCTCTGGGCCGAGTTAGGGAGCTGTTTTTT
>TRBV9|NA|TRBJ2-2|NA
CASSVEGGAFPGELFF
TGTGCCAGCAGCGTAGAAGGGGGGGCCTTCCCCGGGGAGCTGTTTTTT
>TRBV29-1|NA|TRBJ1-3|NA
CSATGFSGNTIYF
TGCAGCGCTACGGGTTTTTCTGGAAACACCATATATTTT
>TRBV20-1|NA|TRBJ2-7|TRBD1
CSASRDRGHEQYF
TGCAGTGCTAGTAGGGACAGGGGGCACGAGCAGTACTTC
>TRBV29-1|once|TRBJ1-2|TRBD1
CSVEGTGTNYGYTF
TGCAGCGTTGAGGGGACAGGGACTAACTATGGCTACACCTTC
>TRBV24-1|NA|TRBJ1-5|NA
CATLKFRVRRQPQHF
TGTGCCACCCTGAAGTTCAGGGTCAGGCGTCAGCCCCAGCATTTT
>TRBV18|NA|TRBJ2-7|NA
CASTRFNGNEQYF
TGTGCCAGCACAAGATTCAACGGGAACGAGCAGTACTTC
>TRBV15|once|TRBJ1-2|TRBD1
CATSTDRVRGYTF
TGTGCCACCAGCACTGACAGGGTTAGAGGCTACACCTTC
>TRBV5-4|NA|TRBJ2-2|TRBD1
CASTTGITGELFF
TGTGCCAGCACGACAGGGATCACCGGGGAGCTGTTTTTT
>TRBV9|NA|TRBJ2-3|TRBD2
CASSNSLLAGGGDTQYF
TGTGCCAGCAGCAACAGCCTTCTAGCGGGGGGAGGAGATACGCAGTATTTT
>TRBV30|NA|TRBJ1-2|TRBD1
CAWRKFPGQNGYTF
TGTGCCTGGAGGAAATTCCCGGGACAGAATGGCTACACCTTC
>TRBV30|NA|TRBJ1-2|NA
CAWSVNQYYGYTF
TGTGCCTGGAGTGTCAATCAGTACTATGGCTACACCTTC
>TRBV6-6|NA|TRBJ1-5|NA
CASVPGINQPQHF
TGTGCCAGCGTTCCGGGTATCAATCAGCCCCAGCATTTT
>TRBV14|NA|TRBJ2-7|NA
CASSRGSGYEQYF
TGTGCCAGCAGCCGCGGGTCGGGGTACGAGCAGTACTTC
>TRBV19|NA|TRBJ1-6|TRBD1
CAAGQGFRGRYNSPLHF
TGTGCCGCCGGACAGGGTTTTCGGGGCCGCTATAATTCACCCCTCCACTTT
>TRBV4-1|NA|TRBJ1-2|NA
CASSVWGGYGYTF
TGCGCCAGCAGCGTATGGGGGGGCTATGGCTACACCTTC
>TRBV9|once|TRBJ1-3|NA
CASSVGTDLSGNTIYF
TGTGCCAGCAGCGTAGGGACAGACCTCTCTGGAAACACCATATATTTT
>TRBV12-3/TRBV12-4|NA|TRBJ2-7|NA
CASSLLGSYEQYF
TGTGCCAGCAGTTTACTTGGCAGTTACGAGCAGTACTTC
>TRBV5-6|NA|TRBJ2-1|NA
CASMALAGLKNEQFF
TGTGCCAGCATGGCCTTGGCGGGCTTGAAGAATGAGCAGTTCTTC
>TRBV2|NA|TRBJ1-5|TRBD1
CASSTDRGDQPQHF
TGTGCCAGCAGTACGGACAGGGGAGATCAGCCCCAGCATTTT
>TRBV12-3/TRBV12-4|NA|TRBJ2-2|NA
CASSLRSAGELFF
TGTGCCAGCAGTTTACGGAGTGCCGGGGAGCTGTTTTTT
>TRBV28|NA|TRBJ1-1|NA
CASSPDSGATEAFF
TGTGCCAGCAGCCCGGACAGTGGGGCCACTGAAGCTTTCTTT
>TRBV28|NA|TRBJ1-4|NA
CASSPPRQGGEKLFF
TGTGCCAGCAGTCCACCAAGGCAGGGCGGAGAAAAACTGTTTTTT